Below are 32 T cell receptor beta chains sequenced from a single sample in a study of T-cell memory formation after mild COVID-19. TCRdb re-called the 5' RACE reads through MiXCR, storing one row per CDR3 protein. The table includes some 200,000 distinct CDR3 sequences, 7.5% to 10% detected once. The source material was PBMCs or a T cell subset sorted from them (not recorded which). These receptors were obtained from a man between 18 and 35 years old who had mild COVID-19 (a few samples of this study predate the infection). Cell type and time point are not known.

The V gene is TRBV4-3, the J gene TRBJ2-3; the match to TRBD2 covers 7 bases. Germline V gene sequence: CDR1 LGHNA, CDR2 YSLEER. The CDR3 has 17 residues. V lost 0 bases to trimming and J lost 3 bases; unmatched junction nucleotides: 9. CDR3 DNA sequence: TGCGCCAGCAGCCAAGAACGGCGCGGGGGAGTTACAGATACGCAGTATTTT. It codes for CASSQERRGGVTDTQYF.

The gene calls are TRBV5-1 and TRBJ1-1; D is ambiguous. Looked up from germline, CDR1 is SGHRS and CDR2 is YFSETQ. V was shortened by 1 base and J by 1 base, with 5 bases between the two germline ends. The CDR3 runs 13 residues. The DNA of the CDR3 is TGCGCCAGCAGCTTGACCCAGAACACTGAAGCTTTCTTT. Amino acids: CASSLTQNTEAFF.

The chain couples TRBV28 to TRBJ1-5; TRBD1 matches at 9 bases. The CDR3 has 20 amino acids. The ends lost 8 bases at V and 2 bases at J; junction bases unmatched: 22. Germline-derived CDR1 and CDR2 are MDHEN and SYDVKM. DNA for the CDR3: TGTGCCAGCGGCGAGATACCGGGACAGGGAGGAAAGTGGGGCAATCAGCCCCAGCATTTT. As protein: CASGEIPGQGGKWGNQPQHF.

This clonotype has a handful of counts. The CDR3 bases are TGTGCCAGCAGCTTACCCACGAGTCGACAGGCTAGCACAGATACGCAGTATTTT. This codes for CASSLPTSRQASTDTQYF. This rearrangement joins TRBV7-9 to TRBJ2-3; maybe TRBD1 (6 bases). This CDR3 is 18 amino acids long. V was clipped by 2 bases and J by 0 bases, with 18 bases between them. Germline CDR1 is SEHNR and CDR2 is FQNEAQ (reference sequence).

This clonotype has only a few counts. The rearrangement joins TRBV5-4 to TRBJ1-2; D perhaps matches TRBD1 (6 bases). The V end lost 4 bases, the J end lost 7 bases, and 23 bases lay between the germline ends. Germline V CDR1 and CDR2: SGHNT, YYREEE (reference sequence). CDR3 length: 16 amino acids. The CDR3 is CASSLDPGPGEGGYTF. Here the CDR3 DNA reads TGTGCCAGCAGCCTCGACCCCGGGCCAGGGGAGGGTGGCTACACCTTC.

A few counts support this clonotype. V and J are TRBV6-4 and TRBJ1-6; D gene ambiguous. V was cut by 0 bases and J by 15 bases, with 9 bases left in between. Per germline, CDR1 MRHNA and CDR2 SNTAGT. The CDR3 is 12 residues long. The CDR3 region has the DNA TGTGCCAGCAGTGACTCGTCGGTACACCTCCACTTT. Its translation: CASSDSSVHLHF.

The V gene is TRBV5-1, the J gene TRBJ1-4; possible D gene TRBD1, 5 bases. Germline V gene lookup returns CDR1 SGHRS and CDR2 YFSETQ. V was trimmed by 4 bases and J by 6 bases, leaving 16 bases between them. The CDR3 spans 15 residues. The CDR3 region is CASSGTGTFDEKLFF. Here the CDR3 DNA reads TGCGCCAGCAGCGGAACCGGGACTTTTGATGAAAAACTGTTTTTT. The full variable domain, its missing parts supplied by reference TRBV5-1 and TRBJ1-4, is KAGVTQTPRYLIKTRGQQVTLSCSPISGHRSVSWYQQTPGQGLQFLFEYFSETQRNKGNFPGRFSGRQFSNSRSEMNVSTLELGDSALYLCASSGTGTFDEKLFFGSGTQLSVL.

This clonotype has more than one count but fewer than ten. The chain recombines TRBV20-1 with TRBJ2-4, with D perhaps assigned TRBD1 or TRBD2 (5 bases each). Trimming removed 0 bases at V and 8 bases at J, with 11 bases between. The CDR3 contains 13 residues. The germline gives CDR1 DFQATT, CDR2 SNEGSKA (reference sequence). The CDR3 is CSARDPGSHIQYF. The CDR3 DNA reads TGCAGTGCTAGAGATCCAGGGAGCCACATTCAGTACTTC.

This clonotype occurred a few times. The genes are TRBV12-3 or TRBV12-4 and TRBJ2-6; D is unclear. The CDR3 loop spans 14 amino acids. Trimming stripped 8 bases from V and 4 bases from J, with 12 bases between. CDR3 region: CASEPQSGANVLTF. For the CDR3, the DNA is TGTGCCAGCGAACCCCAGTCCGGGGCCAACGTCCTGACTTTC.

This chain connects TRBV5-6 to TRBJ2-2, with a weak D call TRBD1 (5 bases). Trimming shortened V by 5 bases and J by 3 bases, and 17 bases separated the two germline ends. CDR1 and CDR2 from the germline V gene are SGHDT and YYEEEE. This CDR3 spans 16 amino acids. The CDR3 is CASRFFGTGYTGELFF. As DNA, the CDR3 is TGTGCCAGCAGGTTTTTCGGAACAGGCTACACCGGGGAGCTGTTTTTT.

This clonotype was detected many times. The chain uses TRBV12-3 or TRBV12-4 and TRBJ2-1, with D perhaps matching TRBD2 (7 bases). V lost 1 base, J lost 0 bases, and 22 bases lay in between. The CDR3 runs 20 residues. CDR3 loop: CASSLGFGGADSLSYNEQFF. The CDR3 DNA reads as TGTGCCAGCAGTTTAGGGTTTGGGGGGGCCGACTCCCTCTCCTACAATGAGCAGTTCTTC.

In this sample, this clonotype turned up a few times. The rearrangement joins TRBV3-1 to TRBJ1-2; D possibly corresponds to TRBD1 (5 bases). The length of the CDR3 is 13 residues. The V end was cut by 2 bases, the J end by 8 bases, with 12 bases between. Germline CDR1 is LGHDT and CDR2 is YNNKEL (reference sequence). The CDR3 here is CASSQSQGYGYTF. In DNA form, the CDR3 reads TGTGCCAGCAGCCAATCCCAGGGCTACGGCTACACCTTC.

The V call is TRBV5-1, the J call TRBJ1-6; D remains ambiguous. This CDR3 spans 14 amino acids. Trimming pared 4 bases from V and 9 bases from J, leaving 14 bases between. The germline V gene has CDR1 SGHRS and CDR2 YFSETQ. The CDR3 region is CASSTSRGPSPLHF. The CDR3 coding sequence is TGCGCCAGCAGCACATCCCGAGGTCCTTCACCCCTCCACTTT.

This clonotype was found a few times. The gene calls are TRBV5-1 and TRBJ2-5, with 8 bases aligning to TRBD1. J lost 2 bases, V lost 5 bases, and 5 bases had no gene match. Germline V lookup: CDR1 SGHRS, CDR2 YFSETQ. This CDR3 spans 14 amino acids. For the CDR3, the DNA is TGCGCCAGCAGTGACGGACAGGGACAAGAGACCCAGTACTTC. Translation gives CASSDGQGQETQYF.

This clonotype was seen many times. This chain uses TRBV3-1 with TRBJ2-1; 12 nucleotides align to TRBD2. After removal of 3 bases from V and 5 bases from J, the junction contained 8 bases not matched to a gene. There are 17 residues in the CDR3. Germline lookup yields CDR1 LGHDT and CDR2 YNNKEL (reference sequence). CDR3: CASSHGLAGSADNEQFF. The CDR3 coding sequence is TGTGCCAGCAGCCACGGACTAGCGGGGAGCGCGGACAATGAGCAGTTCTTC.

This clonotype was counted between two and nine times. V gene TRBV7-3 combines with J gene TRBJ2-1; D is unclear. Germline V gene sequence: CDR1 SGHTA, CDR2 FQGTGA. V was pared by 3 bases and J by 8 bases, with 11 bases between. This CDR3 spans 13 amino acids. In DNA form, the CDR3 reads TGTGCCAGCAGCTTCAGCAGGCTAGATGAGCAGTTCTTC. It is translated as CASSFSRLDEQFF.

This clonotype was recorded a few times. This chain links TRBV12-5 with TRBJ2-2, with D maybe TRBD1 (6 bases). There are 13 residues in the CDR3. The V end was cut by 8 bases, the J end by 1 base, with 8 bases between. Germline lookup yields CDR1 LGHNT and CDR2 FRNRAP. CDR3 residues: CASRGKNTGELFF. The CDR3 DNA sequence: TGTGCTAGTAGGGGGAAGAACACCGGGGAGCTGTTTTTT.

In its sample, this clonotype was seen a few times. The rearrangement links TRBV12-3 or TRBV12-4 to TRBJ1-1, with D perhaps TRBD1 (6 bases). V lost 2 bases and J 1 base, leaving 11 bases between the germline ends. The CDR3 is 15 residues long. In DNA form, the CDR3 reads TGTGCCAGCAGTTTAAGACAACAGGGGAACACTGAAGCTTTCTTT. It specifies CASSLRQQGNTEAFF.

Only a few counts were recorded for this clonotype. The V and J genes are TRBV20-1 and TRBJ2-3, with TRBD1 matching 9 bases. J gave up 4 bases and V 0 bases, and 8 bases lay outside the gene matches. Germline V CDR1 and CDR2: DFQATT, SNEGSKA (reference sequence). CDR3 length equals 16 residues. CDR3 loop: CSARDQLGQGADTQYF. As DNA, the CDR3 is TGCAGTGCTAGAGATCAGTTGGGACAGGGAGCAGATACGCAGTATTTT.

The CDR3 DNA reads TGTGCCAGCAGTTCCTCCCCCGTAGGTGGCTACACCTTC. It translates to CASSSSPVGGYTF. The chain employs TRBV7-2 and TRBJ1-2; D remains unclear. V lost 6 bases to trimming and J lost 7 bases, with 15 bases between them. The germline V gene encodes CDR1 SGHTA and CDR2 FQGNSA. This CDR3 comprises 13 residues.

In its sample, this clonotype was seen a few times. The chain is built from TRBV5-1 and TRBJ1-4, with D perhaps matching TRBD1 (5 bases). With 4 bases removed from V and 3 bases from J, the gap between germline ends came to 10 bases. Germline CDR1 and CDR2: SGHRS and YFSETQ. This CDR3 region has 14 residues. CDR3 residues: CASSRGDSNEKLFF. The DNA for the CDR3 is TGCGCCAGCAGCCGAGGGGACTCTAATGAAAAACTGTTTTTT.

The table lists this clonotype with many counts. The genes are TRBV19 and TRBJ2-1; 10 bases align to TRBD2. This CDR3 region has 16 residues. V shed 4 bases, J shed 1 base, and the junction held 4 bases outside the gene matches. In germline, CDR1 is LNHDA, CDR2 SQIVND (reference sequence). In nucleotides, the CDR3 is TGTGCCAGTAGTACACTAGCGGGGAGATCCTACAATGAGCAGTTCTTC. As protein: CASSTLAGRSYNEQFF.

This clonotype was found a few times. The CDR3 loop reads CASSPSKYEQYF. For the CDR3, the DNA is TGTGCCAGCAGCCCATCAAAATACGAGCAGTACTTC. This chain uses TRBV7-2 with TRBJ2-7; D is unresolved. V dropped 5 bases and J dropped 4 bases, with 9 bases sitting between them. Germline V gene lookup returns CDR1 SGHTA and CDR2 FQGNSA. This CDR3 comprises 12 residues. Full variable domain (rest looked up from reference TRBV7-2 and TRBJ2-7): GAGVSQSPSNKVTEKGKDVELRCDPISGHTALYWYRQSLGQGLEFLIYFQGNSAPDKSGLPSDRFSAERTGGSVSTLTIQRTQQEDSAVYLCASSPSKYEQYFGPGTRLTVT.

This clonotype was observed many times. The V call is TRBV27, the J call TRBJ2-3; TRBD2 is a possible D gene (5 bases). The CDR3 length is 14 residues. In germline, CDR1 is MNHEY, CDR2 SMNVEV (reference sequence). Deletions cut 6 bases from V and 3 bases from J, with 13 bases between. CDR3 region: CASRMGRRTDTQYF. The CDR3 nucleotides are TGTGCCAGCAGGATGGGCAGGAGGACAGATACGCAGTATTTT.

V usage is TRBV24-1 and J usage is TRBJ2-3; D is uncertain. Germline values: CDR1 KGHDR, CDR2 SFDVKD. V lost 4 bases, J lost 3 bases, and 16 bases lay in between. The CDR3 totals 16 residues. CDR3 in amino acids: CATSEPTASETDTQYF. DNA of the CDR3: TGTGCCACCAGTGAGCCAACCGCCTCGGAGACAGATACGCAGTATTTT.

The chain carries TRBV11-2 and TRBJ2-1; 15 bases align to TRBD2. Per germline, CDR1 SGHAT and CDR2 FQNNGV. J was trimmed by 3 bases and V by 5 bases; bases with no gene match: 2. The CDR3 sequence is 16 residues long. The CDR3 DNA follows: TGTGCCAGCAGCCCGGGACTAGCGGGGGGCTACAATGAGCAGTTCTTC. The encoded protein is CASSPGLAGGYNEQFF.

CDR3 in DNA: TGTGCCAGCAGGGGTGGTGGCAGGGATACGCAGTATTTT. Its translation is CASRGGGRDTQYF. This sequence joins TRBV28 and TRBJ2-3; D gene uncertain. The CDR3 extends over 13 amino acids. Germline V gene lookup returns CDR1 MDHEN and CDR2 SYDVKM. V was shortened by 6 bases and J by 6 bases, with 13 bases between the two germline ends.

This clonotype was found a few times. The chain has TRBV6-6 and TRBJ2-7; D perhaps matches TRBD1 (6 bases). V was shortened by 6 bases and J by 2 bases, with 11 bases between the two germline ends. Looked up from germline, CDR1 is MNHNY and CDR2 is SVGAGI (reference sequence). This CDR3 is 13 amino acids long. The CDR3 spells CASRDRIPYEQYV. The CDR3 nucleotides read TGTGCCAGCAGAGACAGGATACCCTACGAGCAGTACGTC.

This clonotype was seen a few times. The chain employs TRBV3-1 and TRBJ2-6; D is ambiguous. The V and J ends lost 1 base and 0 bases respectively, with 4 bases between them. The CDR3 sequence is 15 residues long. Germline assignment: CDR1 LGHDT and CDR2 YNNKEL (reference sequence). DNA of the CDR3: TGTGCCAGCAGCCAAGGAGTCTCTGGGGCCAACGTCCTGACTTTC. Amino acids: CASSQGVSGANVLTF.

This clonotype turned up a few times. CDR3 loop: CASSRGRGEHSTDTQYF. The CDR3 DNA follows: TGCGCCAGCAGTCGCGGACGGGGGGAACATAGCACAGATACGCAGTATTTT. The J gene is TRBJ2-3, the V gene TRBV23-1; TRBD2 matches 7 bases. TRBV23-1 is assigned to the ORF class and has an uncertain function. V lost 4 bases to trimming and J lost 0 bases; unmatched junction nucleotides: 10. The CDR3 sequence is 17 residues long.

This clonotype was seen many times. The chain is built from TRBV12-3 or TRBV12-4 and TRBJ2-4, with D perhaps TRBD2 (5 bases). The CDR3 is 14 amino acids. Trimming shortened V by 3 bases and J by 8 bases, and 14 bases separated the two germline ends. DNA of the CDR3: TGTGCCAGCAGTTTTCTAGCAGGAGGCGACATTCAGTACTTC. Amino acids: CASSFLAGGDIQYF.

J is TRBJ1-2 and V is TRBV7-8; TRBD1 aligns across 9 bases. J lost 2 bases, V lost 5 bases, and 9 bases had no gene match. The CDR3 sequence is 16 residues long. The V gene's germline CDR1 is SGHVS and CDR2 FQNEAQ. The CDR3 DNA reads TGTGCCAGCAGCCCAAGGAGGACAGGGGAGAACTATGGCTACACCTTC. Its protein product is CASSPRRTGENYGYTF.